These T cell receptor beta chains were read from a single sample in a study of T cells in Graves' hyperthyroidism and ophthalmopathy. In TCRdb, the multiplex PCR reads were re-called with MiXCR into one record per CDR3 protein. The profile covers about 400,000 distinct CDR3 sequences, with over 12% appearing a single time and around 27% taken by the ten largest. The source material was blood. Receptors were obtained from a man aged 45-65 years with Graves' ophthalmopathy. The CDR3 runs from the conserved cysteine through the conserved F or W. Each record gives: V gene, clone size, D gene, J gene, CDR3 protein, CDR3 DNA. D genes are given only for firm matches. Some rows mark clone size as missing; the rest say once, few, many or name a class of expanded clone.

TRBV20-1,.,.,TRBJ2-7,CSAPKEGGGGF,TGCAGTGCCCCCAAGGAAGGGGGTGGGGGCTTC
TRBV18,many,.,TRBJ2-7,CASSPMGPAYEQYF,TGTGCCAGCTCACCTATGGGGCCGGCCTACGAGCAGTACTTC
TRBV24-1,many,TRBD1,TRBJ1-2,CATSDPGTGYYGYTF,TGTGCCACCAGTGATCCCGGGACAGGGTACTATGGCTACACCTTC
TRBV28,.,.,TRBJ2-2,CASSLLAGYTGELFF,TGTGCCAGCAGTTTATTGGCAGGGTACACCGGGGAGCTGTTTTTT
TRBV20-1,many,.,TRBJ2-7,CSARAISEQYF,TGCAGTGCTAGAGCGATTAGCGAGCAGTACTTC
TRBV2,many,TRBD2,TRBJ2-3,CASTTRGTDTQYF,TGTGCCAGCACTACGCGGGGGACAGATACGCAGTATTTT
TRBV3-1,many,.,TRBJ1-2,CASSQDGGYTF,TGTGCCAGCAGCCAGGATGGGGGCTACACCTTC
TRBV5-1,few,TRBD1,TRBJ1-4,CASSFGRGLSTNEKLFF,TGCGCCAGCAGCTTCGGCAGGGGGCTATCGACTAATGAAAAACTGTTTTTT
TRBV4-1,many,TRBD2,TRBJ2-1,CASSLETWTSGNNEQFF,TGCGCCAGCAGCCTCGAAACCTGGACTAGCGGAAACAATGAGCAGTTCTTC
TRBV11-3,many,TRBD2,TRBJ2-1,CASSLSGTSGRNEQFF,TGTGCCAGCAGCTTATCCGGGACTAGCGGGAGGAATGAGCAGTTCTTC
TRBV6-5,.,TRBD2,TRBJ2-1,CASSYGTSDYNEQFF,TGTGCCAGCAGTTACGGGACTAGCGACTACAATGAGCAGTTCTTC
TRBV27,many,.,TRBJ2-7,CASSLEGGRTLSYEQYF,TGTGCCAGCAGTTTGGAAGGCGGGCGGACCCTCTCCTACGAGCAGTACTTC
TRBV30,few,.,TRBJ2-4,CAWSGGGSKNIQYF,TGTGCCTGGAGTGGAGGAGGTTCCAAAAACATTCAGTACTTC